This TCR gamma chain was documented in a study of gamma delta lymphoproliferative disorders and STAT genes. Findings and limits, study-wide: Apart from two gamma clonotypes, major patient clonotypes were public. Symptomatic patients lacked Vgamma9-JgammaP and Vdelta2-Ddelta3-Jdelta1 major clones.

The receptor sequences were amplified from genomic DNA of peripheral blood mononuclear cells. Diagnoses were revised to meet 2017 WHO T-LGLL or HSTCL criteria. TCRdb re-processed the multiplex PCR reads via CATT. The sample shows about 1,900 gamma-chain clones, around 7.3% of them seen only once. V gave up 1 base and J gave up 8 bases; unmatched junction bases: 2. This CDR3 has 11 residues. Germline CDR1 reads EGSNGY; CDR2 reads YDSYNSKV. By share of the sample, this clone is medium-sized. What it recognizes is unknown. Other DNA sequences from this sample encode an identical CDR3 as well. This clonotype originated in a human donor with gamma-delta T-cell large granular lymphocyte leukemia. Sequenced material: blood. The rearrangement uses TRGV2 and TRGJ1 or TRGJ2. TCRdb records no J gene; here it was assigned by comparing the DNA to germline. The chain's CDR3 is CATWDGHKKLF. CDR3 nucleotides: TGTGCCACCTGGGACGGCCATAAGAAACTCTTT.